Following are 15 T cell receptor beta chains from one sample sequenced in a study of cytomegalovirus exposure and HLA in healthy donors. Researchers ran the PCR with 60 Vbeta and 13 Jbeta primers. Only in-frame clones appear in the TCRdb table, and some are missing; sequencing was by immunoSEQ multiplex PCR. The data show roughly 100,000 clones, 60% to 80% seen once. The sequenced sample was PBMCs. The source is a man aged 30 to 45 in good health and CMV-seronegative.

The chain combines TRBV5-1 with TRBJ2-1, with 11 nucleotides matching TRBD2. The CDR3 has 15 residues. The ends lost 3 bases at V and 4 bases at J; junction bases unmatched: 3. In germline, CDR1 is SGHRS, CDR2 YFSETQ. CDR3 residues: CASSSVAGGYNEQFF. The CDR3 DNA reads TGCGCCAGCAGCTCTGTAGCGGGAGGGTACAATGAGCAGTTCTTC.

This chain links TRBV18 with TRBJ1-1; 7 nucleotides align to TRBD1. CDR1 and CDR2 from the germline V gene are KGHSH and LQKENI. V lost 0 bases to trimming and J lost 4 bases; unmatched junction nucleotides: 11. The CDR3 covers 17 residues. CDR3 coding DNA: TGTGCCAGCTCACCACCGGGTCAACAGGGGAAGAGCACTGAAGCTTTCTTT. It translates to CASSPPGQQGKSTEAFF.

The CDR3 spells CASSKSRREGQFF. CDR3 bases: TGTGCCAGCAGCAAATCACGGCGGGAAGGGCAGTTCTTC. This chain links TRBV21-1 with TRBJ2-1; the D call TRBD2 from the table was never checked on the DNA. TRBV21-1 is a recognized pseudogene. There are 13 residues in the CDR3.

The rearrangement links TRBV9 to TRBJ2-5; D ambiguous. Trimming removed 3 bases at V and 2 bases at J, with 14 bases between. The CDR3 length is 15 residues. The germline gives CDR1 SGDLS, CDR2 YYNGEE. For the CDR3, the DNA is TGTGCCAGCAGCGCAGCCGGTGGGCTGCAAGAGACCCAGTACTTC. It specifies CASSAAGGLQETQYF.

Notes on this clone: The germline gene is not matched at one end of the junction; a read error may be the cause. The chain is built from TRBV5-1 and TRBJ1-2; D might be TRBD1 (5 bases). CDR3 length: 13 residues. In germline, CDR1 is SGHRS, CDR2 YFSETQ. CDR3 in amino acids: CASSPLGDYVYTF. CDR3 in DNA: TGCGCCAGCAGTCCTTTGGGGGACTATGTCTACACCTTC.

The chain joins TRBV27 to TRBJ1-2; D gene unclear. The germline gives CDR1 MNHEY, CDR2 SMNVEV (reference sequence). The CDR3 loop spans 13 amino acids. The V and J ends lost 5 bases and 7 bases respectively, with 14 bases between them. The CDR3 sequence: CASSPTGGGGYTF. CDR3 sequence (DNA): TGTGCCAGCAGTCCGACGGGCGGAGGTGGCTACACCTTC.

This chain links TRBV19 with TRBJ2-1, with D possibly TRBD1 on 7 matching bases. V gave up 0 bases and J gave up 0 bases, with 12 bases separating them. In germline, CDR1 is LNHDA, CDR2 SQIVND (reference sequence). This CDR3 region has 17 residues. DNA for the CDR3: TGTGCCAGTAGTATAGACAGGGGGGATTACTCCTACAATGAGCAGTTCTTC. Translation: CASSIDRGDYSYNEQFF.

The CDR3 DNA reads TGTGCCAGCAGTGACCGGGACACCGGGGAGCTGTTTTTT. Residues: CASSDRDTGELFF. The chain uses TRBV6-4 and TRBJ2-2; unclear D gene. Looked up from germline, CDR1 is MRHNA and CDR2 is SNTAGT. The CDR3 spans 13 residues. V lost 2 bases to trimming and J lost 3 bases, with 4 bases between them.

V gene TRBV5-6 combines with J gene TRBJ2-4; perhaps TRBD1 as D (6 bases). Germline V lookup: CDR1 SGHDT, CDR2 YYEEEE. Trimming took 1 base from V and 9 from J, leaving 8 bases between them. This CDR3 is 12 amino acids long. Here the CDR3 reads CASSLQGSIQYF. CDR3 DNA: TGTGCCAGCAGCTTGCAGGGGTCCATTCAGTACTTC.

This clone was recorded a few times. J is TRBJ1-5 and V is TRBV10-3, with TRBD1 identical over 9 bases. The J segment lost 10 bases and the V segment lost 10 bases, leaving 11 bases of the junction unmatched. This CDR3 region has 13 residues. Germline V gene data show CDR1 as ENHRY and CDR2 as SYGVKD. The CDR3 loop is CATTGTGREPQHF. In DNA form, the CDR3 reads TGTGCCACAACCGGGACAGGGCGTGAACCCCAGCATTTT.

This chain uses TRBV19 with TRBJ2-1; 11 bases agree with TRBD1. V shed 5 bases, J shed 7 bases, and the junction held 10 bases outside the gene matches. Looked up from germline, CDR1 is LNHDA and CDR2 is SQIVND (reference sequence). The CDR3 length is 16 residues. This chain's CDR3 is CASSPRTGGDRNEQFF. CDR3 DNA sequence: TGTGCCAGTAGTCCTCGGACAGGGGGCGATAGGAATGAGCAGTTCTTC.

This clone was counted only a few times. The J gene is TRBJ1-5, the V gene TRBV27; 7 nucleotides agree with TRBD1. Germline CDR1 MNHEY, CDR2 SMNVEV (reference sequence). The CDR3 is made up of 15 amino acids. V lost 0 bases to trimming and J lost 2 bases; unmatched junction nucleotides: 1. CDR3: CASSLSGTGNQPQHF. CDR3 bases: TGTGCCAGCAGTTTATCGGGGACAGGCAATCAGCCCCAGCATTTT.

The CDR3 DNA follows: TGCAGCGTTGAAGATTCCATCGGGACCCAGTACTTC. It encodes CSVEDSIGTQYF. The chain uses TRBV29-1 and TRBJ2-5; D is undetermined. V lost 0 bases and J lost 7, with 9 bases in between. CDR3 length: 12 residues. CDR1 SQVTM and CDR2 ANQGSEA come from the germline V gene.

The chain combines TRBV4-2 with TRBJ1-6; D uncertain. Germline loops: CDR1 LGHNA, CDR2 YNFKEQ. The V gene lost 2 bases and the J gene lost 6 bases, with 8 bases spanning the gap. The CDR3 totals 14 residues. CDR3 nucleotides: TGTGCCAGCAGCCAATCCGGGAGTAATTCACCCCTCCACTTT. It is translated as CASSQSGSNSPLHF.

The chain has TRBV7-2 and TRBJ2-5; D is unclear. The CDR3 has 13 residues. CDR1 SGHTA and CDR2 FQGNSA come from the germline V gene. The germline V and J ends were trimmed by 0 bases and 3 bases, with 5 bases remaining between them. The CDR3, as DNA: TGTGCCAGCAGCTTAGCGCGCGAAGAGACCCAGTACTTC. Its translation: CASSLAREETQYF.